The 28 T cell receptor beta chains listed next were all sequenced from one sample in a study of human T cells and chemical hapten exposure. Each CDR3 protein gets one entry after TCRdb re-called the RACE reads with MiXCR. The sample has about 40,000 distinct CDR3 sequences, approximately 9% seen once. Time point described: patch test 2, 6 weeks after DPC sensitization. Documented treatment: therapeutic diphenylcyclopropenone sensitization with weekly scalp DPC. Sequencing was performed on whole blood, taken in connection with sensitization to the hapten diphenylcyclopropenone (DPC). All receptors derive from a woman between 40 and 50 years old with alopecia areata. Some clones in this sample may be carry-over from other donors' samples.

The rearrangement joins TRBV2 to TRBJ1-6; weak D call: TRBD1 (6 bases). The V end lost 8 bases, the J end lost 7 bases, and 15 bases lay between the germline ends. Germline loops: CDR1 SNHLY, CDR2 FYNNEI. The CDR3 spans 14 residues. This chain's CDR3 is CASGRGARNSPLHF. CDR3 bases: TGTGCCAGCGGTCGGGGGGCGCGAAATTCACCCCTCCACTTT.

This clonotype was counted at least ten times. The CDR3 nucleotides read TGTGCCAGCAGTTTTCTCTCTGGGGGGGGCCTTGAGACCCAGTACTTC. Translation gives CASSFLSGGGLETQYF. The gene calls are TRBV12-3 or TRBV12-4 and TRBJ2-5; possible D gene TRBD2, 7 bases. This CDR3 contains 16 residues. V was shortened by 3 bases and J by 5 bases, with 19 bases between the two germline ends.

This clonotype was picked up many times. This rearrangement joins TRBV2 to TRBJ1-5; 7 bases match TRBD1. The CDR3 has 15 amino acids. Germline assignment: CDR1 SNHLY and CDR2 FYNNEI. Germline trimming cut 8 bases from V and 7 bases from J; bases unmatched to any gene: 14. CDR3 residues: CASERQAQGGQPQHF. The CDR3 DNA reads TGTGCCAGCGAGAGACAGGCCCAGGGGGGACAGCCCCAGCATTTT. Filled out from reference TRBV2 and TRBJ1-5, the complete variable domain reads EPEVTQTPSHQVTQMGQEVILRCVPISNHLYFYWYRQILGQKVEFLVSFYNNEISEKSEIFDDQFSVERPDGSNFTLKIRSTKLEDSAMYFCASERQAQGGQPQHFGDGTRLSIL.

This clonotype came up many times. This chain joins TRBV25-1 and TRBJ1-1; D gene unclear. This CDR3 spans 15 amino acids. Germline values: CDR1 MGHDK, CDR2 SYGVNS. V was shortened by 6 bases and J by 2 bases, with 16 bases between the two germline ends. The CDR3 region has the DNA TGTGCCAGCAGCGGCCAGAGGCAGCCCAACACTGAAGCTTTCTTT. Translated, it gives CASSGQRQPNTEAFF.

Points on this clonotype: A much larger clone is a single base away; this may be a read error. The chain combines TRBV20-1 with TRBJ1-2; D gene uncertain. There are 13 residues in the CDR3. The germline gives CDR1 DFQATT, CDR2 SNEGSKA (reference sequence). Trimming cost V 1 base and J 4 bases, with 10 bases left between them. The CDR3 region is CSARVAECYGYTF. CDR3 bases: TGCAGTGCTAGAGTGGCAGAATGCTATGGCTACACCTTC.

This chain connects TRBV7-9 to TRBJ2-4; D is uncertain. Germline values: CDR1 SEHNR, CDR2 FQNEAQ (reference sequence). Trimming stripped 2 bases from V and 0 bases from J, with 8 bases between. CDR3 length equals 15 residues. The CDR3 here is CASSLKGLAKNIQYF. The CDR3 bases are TGTGCCAGCAGCTTAAAGGGTCTAGCCAAAAACATTCAGTACTTC.

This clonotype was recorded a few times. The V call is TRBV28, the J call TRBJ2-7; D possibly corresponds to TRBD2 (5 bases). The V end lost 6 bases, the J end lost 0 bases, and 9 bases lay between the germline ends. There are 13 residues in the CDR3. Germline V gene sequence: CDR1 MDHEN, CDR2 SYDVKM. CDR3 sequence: CASRAGSSYEQYF. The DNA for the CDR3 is TGTGCCAGCAGGGCTGGGAGCTCCTACGAGCAGTACTTC. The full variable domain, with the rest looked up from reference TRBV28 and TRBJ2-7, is DVKVTQSSRYLVKRTGEKVFLECVQDMDHENMFWYRQDPGLGLRLIYFSYDVKMKEKGDIPEGYSVSREKKERFSLILESASTNQTSMYLCASRAGSSYEQYFGPGTRLTVT.

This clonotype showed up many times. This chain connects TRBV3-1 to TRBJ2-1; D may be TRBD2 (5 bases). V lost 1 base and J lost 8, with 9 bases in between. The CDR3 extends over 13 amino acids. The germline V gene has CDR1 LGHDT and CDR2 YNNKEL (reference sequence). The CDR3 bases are TGTGCCAGCAGCCAAGGGGCCGGGGATGAGCAGTTCTTC. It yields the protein CASSQGAGDEQFF.

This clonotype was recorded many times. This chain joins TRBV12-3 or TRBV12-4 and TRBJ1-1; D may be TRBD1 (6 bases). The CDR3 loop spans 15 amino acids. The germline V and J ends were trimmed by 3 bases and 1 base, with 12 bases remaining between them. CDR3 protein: CASSFHTRGNTEAFF. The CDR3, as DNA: TGTGCCAGCAGTTTTCATACCAGGGGGAACACTGAAGCTTTCTTT.

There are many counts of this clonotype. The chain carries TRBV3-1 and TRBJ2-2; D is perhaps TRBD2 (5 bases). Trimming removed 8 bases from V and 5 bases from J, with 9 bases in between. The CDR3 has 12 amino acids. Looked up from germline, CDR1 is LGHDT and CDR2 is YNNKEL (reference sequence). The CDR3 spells CASGRRTGELFF. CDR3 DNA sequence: TGTGCCAGCGGACGGAGGACCGGGGAGCTGTTTTTT.

The DNA for the CDR3 is TGTGCCAGCAGTCCCGGGACTAGCGGCTCTGGGGCCAACGTCCTGACTTTC. The encoded protein is CASSPGTSGSGANVLTF. The chain recombines TRBV12-3 or TRBV12-4 with TRBJ2-6; 11 bases fit TRBD2. The CDR3 totals 17 residues. With 5 bases clipped from V and 0 bases from J, the junction kept 3 bases outside the gene matches.

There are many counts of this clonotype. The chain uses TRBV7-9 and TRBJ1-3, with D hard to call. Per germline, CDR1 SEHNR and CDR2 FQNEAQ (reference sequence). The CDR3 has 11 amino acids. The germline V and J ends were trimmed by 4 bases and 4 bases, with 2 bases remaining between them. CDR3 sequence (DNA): TGTGCCAGCAGCTCCGGAAACACCATATATTTT. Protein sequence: CASSSGNTIYF.

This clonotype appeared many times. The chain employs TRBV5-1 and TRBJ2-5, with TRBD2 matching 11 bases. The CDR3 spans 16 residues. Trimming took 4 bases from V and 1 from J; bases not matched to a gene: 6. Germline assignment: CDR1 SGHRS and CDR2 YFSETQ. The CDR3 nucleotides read TGCGCCAGCAGCCGCTCTAGCGGGGGGCTCCAAGAGACCCAGTACTTC. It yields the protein CASSRSSGGLQETQYF.

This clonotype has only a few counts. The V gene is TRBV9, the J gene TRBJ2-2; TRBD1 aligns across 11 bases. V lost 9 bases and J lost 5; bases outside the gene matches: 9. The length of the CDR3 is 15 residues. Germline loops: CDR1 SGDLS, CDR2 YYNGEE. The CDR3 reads CATGSGTGGTGELFF. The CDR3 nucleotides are TGTGCCACCGGATCCGGGACAGGGGGGACCGGGGAGCTGTTTTTT.

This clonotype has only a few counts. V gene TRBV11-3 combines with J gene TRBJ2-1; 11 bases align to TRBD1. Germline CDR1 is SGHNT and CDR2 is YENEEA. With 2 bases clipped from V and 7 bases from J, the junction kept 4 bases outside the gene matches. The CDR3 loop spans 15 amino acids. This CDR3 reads CASSLRGTGGNEQFF. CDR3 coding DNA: TGTGCCAGCAGCTTACGGGGGACAGGGGGTAATGAGCAGTTCTTC.

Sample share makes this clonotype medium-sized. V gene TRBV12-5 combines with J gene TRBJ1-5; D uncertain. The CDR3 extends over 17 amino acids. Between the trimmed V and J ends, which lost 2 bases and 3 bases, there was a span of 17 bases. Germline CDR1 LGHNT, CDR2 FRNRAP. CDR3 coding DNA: TGTGCTAGTGGTTTGCCTCCCCTCGCCGACAACAATCAGCCCCAGCATTTT. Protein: CASGLPPLADNNQPQHF.

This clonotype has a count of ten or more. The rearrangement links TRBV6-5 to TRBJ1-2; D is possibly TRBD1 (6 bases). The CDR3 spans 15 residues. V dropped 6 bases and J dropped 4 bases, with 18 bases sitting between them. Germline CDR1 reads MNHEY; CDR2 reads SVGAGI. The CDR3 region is CASRYPGQSAYGYTF. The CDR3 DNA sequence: TGTGCCAGCAGGTACCCTGGACAGTCAGCCTATGGCTACACCTTC.

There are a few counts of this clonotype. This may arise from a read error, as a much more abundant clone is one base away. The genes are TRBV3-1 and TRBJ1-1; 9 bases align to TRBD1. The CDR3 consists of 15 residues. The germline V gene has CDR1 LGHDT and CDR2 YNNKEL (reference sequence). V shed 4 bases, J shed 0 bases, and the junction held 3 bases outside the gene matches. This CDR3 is CASSRRDRVNTEAFF. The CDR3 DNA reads TGTGCCAGCAGCCGGCGGGACAGGGTGAACACTGAAGCTTTCTTT. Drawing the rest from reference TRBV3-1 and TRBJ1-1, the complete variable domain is DTAVSQTPKYLVTQMGNDKSIKCEQNLGHDTMYWYKQDSKKFLKIMFSYNNKELIINETVPNRFSPKSPDKAHLNLHINSLELGDSAVYFCASSRRDRVNTEAFFGQGTRLTVV.

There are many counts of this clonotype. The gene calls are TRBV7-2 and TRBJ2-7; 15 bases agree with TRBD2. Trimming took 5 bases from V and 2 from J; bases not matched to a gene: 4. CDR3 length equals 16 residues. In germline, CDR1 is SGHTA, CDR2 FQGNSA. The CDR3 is CASSPGLAGGTYEQYF. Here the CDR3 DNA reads TGTGCCAGCAGCCCGGGACTAGCGGGGGGTACCTACGAGCAGTACTTC.

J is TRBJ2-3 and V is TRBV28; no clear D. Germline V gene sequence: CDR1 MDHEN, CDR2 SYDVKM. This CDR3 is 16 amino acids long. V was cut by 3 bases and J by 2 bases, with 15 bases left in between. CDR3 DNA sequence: TGTGCCAGCAGTTTCCCTCCCAAAGGGAACACAGATACGCAGTATTTT. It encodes CASSFPPKGNTDTQYF.

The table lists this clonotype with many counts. As DNA, the CDR3 is TGTGCCAGCTCACCCCGGACGGGTTCGAGCACAGATACGCAGTATTTT. Amino acids: CASSPRTGSSTDTQYF. This chain uses TRBV18 with TRBJ2-3; D gene uncertain. The CDR3 runs to 16 residues. Germline CDR1 and CDR2: KGHSH and LQKENI. With 3 bases removed from V and 0 bases from J, the gap between germline ends came to 13 bases. Full variable domain (rest looked up from reference TRBV18 and TRBJ2-3): NAGVMQNPRHLVRRRGQEARLRCSPMKGHSHVYWYRQLPEEGLKFMVYLQKENIIDESGMPKERFSAEFPKEGPSILRIQQVVRGDSAAYFCASSPRTGSSTDTQYFGPGTRLTVL.

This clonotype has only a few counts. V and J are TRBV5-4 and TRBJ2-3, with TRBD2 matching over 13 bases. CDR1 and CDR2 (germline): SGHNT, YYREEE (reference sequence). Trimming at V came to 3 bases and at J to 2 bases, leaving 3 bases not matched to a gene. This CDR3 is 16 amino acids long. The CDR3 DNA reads TGTGCCAGCAGCTCGGGACTAGCGGGGTACACAGATACGCAGTATTTT. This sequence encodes CASSSGLAGYTDTQYF. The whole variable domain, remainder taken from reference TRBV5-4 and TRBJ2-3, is ETGVTQSPTHLIKTRGQQVTLRCSSQSGHNTVSWYQQALGQGPQFIFQYYREEENGRGNFPPRFSGLQFPNYSSELNVNALELDDSALYLCASSSGLAGYTDTQYFGPGTRLTVL.

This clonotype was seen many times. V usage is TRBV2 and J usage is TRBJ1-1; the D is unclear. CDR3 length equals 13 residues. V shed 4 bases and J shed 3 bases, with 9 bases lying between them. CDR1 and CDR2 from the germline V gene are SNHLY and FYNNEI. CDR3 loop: CASSGVGDTEAFF. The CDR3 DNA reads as TGTGCCAGCAGTGGAGTCGGGGACACTGAAGCTTTCTTT.

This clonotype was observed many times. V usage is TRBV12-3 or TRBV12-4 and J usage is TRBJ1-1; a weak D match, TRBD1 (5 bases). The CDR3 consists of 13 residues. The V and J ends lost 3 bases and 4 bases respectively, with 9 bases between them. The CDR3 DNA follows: TGTGCCAGCAGTTTCGGGGGGAGCACTGAAGCTTTCTTT. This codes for CASSFGGSTEAFF.

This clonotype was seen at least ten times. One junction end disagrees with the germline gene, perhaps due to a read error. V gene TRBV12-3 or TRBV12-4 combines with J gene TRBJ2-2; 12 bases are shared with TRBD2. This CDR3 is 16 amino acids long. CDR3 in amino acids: CASSLAGGLDTGELFF. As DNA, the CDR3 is TGTGCCAGCAGTCTAGCGGGGGGGCTTGACACCGGGGAGCTGTTTTTT.

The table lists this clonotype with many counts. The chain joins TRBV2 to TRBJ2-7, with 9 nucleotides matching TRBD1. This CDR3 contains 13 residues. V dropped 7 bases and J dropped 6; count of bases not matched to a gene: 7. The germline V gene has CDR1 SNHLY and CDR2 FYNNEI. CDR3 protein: CASNVKQGAEQYF. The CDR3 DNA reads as TGTGCCAGCAATGTCAAACAGGGGGCCGAGCAGTACTTC.

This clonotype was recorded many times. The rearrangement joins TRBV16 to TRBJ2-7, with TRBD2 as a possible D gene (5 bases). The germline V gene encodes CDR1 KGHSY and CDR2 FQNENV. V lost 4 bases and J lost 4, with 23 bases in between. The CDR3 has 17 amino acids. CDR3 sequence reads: CASSPPSARLKRYEQYF. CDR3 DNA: TGTGCCAGCAGCCCCCCGTCCGCCAGGTTGAAGCGGTACGAGCAGTACTTC.

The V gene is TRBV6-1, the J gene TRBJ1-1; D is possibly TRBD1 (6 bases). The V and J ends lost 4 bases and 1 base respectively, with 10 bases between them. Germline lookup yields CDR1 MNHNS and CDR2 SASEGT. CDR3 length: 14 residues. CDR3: CASSVQGQNTEAFF. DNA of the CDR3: TGTGCCAGCAGTGTCCAGGGACAGAACACTGAAGCTTTCTTT.